This TCR beta chain was found in a study of tumor and adjacent non-tumor tissue in lung cancer. Study-wide background: Patients were aged about 30 to 76, ten or so men and about 5 women, stage I to III. Samples averaged roughly 4.3 million productive TCRbeta reads each.

Per the germline V gene, CDR1 is SGHDT and CDR2 is YYEEEE. The junction had 19 bases not matched to a gene; V was cut back by 4 bases and J by 8 bases. This CDR3 contains 17 residues. Three rounds of nested PCR, following a modified ARM-PCR protocol, produced the TCRbeta library. TCRdb itself ran the multiplex PCR reads through MiXCR, one entry per CDR3 protein. The data contain about 80,000 distinct CDR3 sequences, approximately 68% of them seen just once; the ten biggest clones take up 10% to 15%. Study conclusions and caveats: TCR diversity was significantly greater in tumor than normal lung tissue. In normal lung, the top 100 clones were significantly more dominant than in tumor.

The template was RNA from unsorted bulk tissue. Many counts were recorded for this clonotype. The antigen is unknown. Sequencing was done on a sample of lung tumor tissue. The clonotype was recovered from a woman between 65 and 79 years old with non-small cell lung cancer. This chain links TRBV5-6 with TRBJ1-2; 8 bases line up with TRBD1. For the CDR3, the DNA is TGTGCCAGCAGCCAAATCCCGGGACAGGACTTCCTCGGGGGCTACACCTTC. It yields the protein CASSQIPGQDFLGGYTF.